The table lists the clone carrying this T cell receptor beta chain with a count of one. Measured with immunoSEQ multiplex PCR; TCRdb has only the in-frame clones, and not every one. This sample has 150,000 to 200,000 clones, with less than 90% found just once. These data originate in a study of cytomegalovirus exposure and HLA in healthy donors. This receptor was taken from a woman in her twenties or thirties in good health and CMV-seronegative. The sequenced sample consisted of PBMCs.

CDR3 in DNA: TGTGCCAGCAGCATAGGGACCTCCCAGCTAGACTACGAGCAGTACTTC. It is translated as CASSIGTSQLDYEQYF. The chain joins TRBV7-9 to TRBJ2-7; perhaps D is TRBD1 or TRBD2 (5 bases each). Germline values: CDR1 SEHNR, CDR2 FQNEAQ (reference sequence). There are 16 residues in the CDR3. V was pared by 5 bases and J by 3 bases, with 20 bases between.